This entry features one TCR beta chain sequence. Primed by a sample-barcoded 5' primer and a J-beta primer mix, a second PCR proceeded for 7 to 11 cycles. All samples yielded 3 million or more CDR3-containing paired-end reads. A single record per CDR3 protein comes from TCRdb applying MiXCR to the 5' RACE reads. The sample has roughly 2 million distinct CDR3 sequences, just under 50% seen once; the top ten hold less than 2.5%. The sample comes from a study of blood T cells in healthy people across ages. The CDR3 has 14 amino acids. Germline V gene data show CDR1 as KGHSH and CDR2 as LQKENI. The receptor's source is a middle-aged woman in good health. The gene calls are TRBV18 and TRBJ2-4; possibly TRBD1 for D (6 bases). Matching the DNA end better, TRBJ2-7 makes the J call doubtful. Input material: blood. The CDR3 loop is CASSLDSMGYEQYF. CDR3 coding DNA: TGTGCCAGCTCACTGGACAGTATGGGCTACGAGCAGTACTTC.